One sample yielded the 24 T cell receptor beta chains listed below, sequenced in a study of blood T cell repertoires in COVID-19. The method was immunoSEQ multiplex PCR; TCRdb's version includes in-frame clones alone and lacks a portion of them. The sample carries a few hundred thousand clones, around 88% recorded once. The material sequenced was PBMCs or T cells enriched from blood (not recorded which). These receptors originate from a man in his forties who had recovered from COVID-19.

The chain joins TRBV12-3 or TRBV12-4 to TRBJ1-2; D is uncertain. The CDR3 has 13 amino acids. Trimming stripped 2 bases from V and 5 bases from J, with 9 bases between. CDR3 amino acids: CASSLTELYGYTF. The DNA for the CDR3 is TGTGCCAGCAGTTTAACAGAATTATATGGCTACACCTTC.

This clone was counted a single time. The chain links TRBV12-5 to TRBJ2-7, with 9 bases matching TRBD1. The CDR3 totals 20 residues. Germline loops: CDR1 LGHNT, CDR2 FRNRAP. J lost 2 bases, V lost 7 bases, and 24 bases had no gene match. Written as DNA, the CDR3 is TGTGCTAGTGCCACCGTACGGGGGAGGACAGGGGTAGGAAGTACCTACGAGCAGTACTTC. Its translation is CASATVRGRTGVGSTYEQYF.

This clone showed up just once. The chain has TRBV6-2 or TRBV6-3 and TRBJ1-2, with 7 bases lining up with TRBD1. CDR1 and CDR2 from the germline V gene are MNHEY and SVGEGT. The CDR3 runs to 13 residues. With V trimmed by 5 bases and J by 8 bases, 8 bases remained unmatched. The chain's CDR3 is CASSRRQGGGYTF. The CDR3 nucleotides read TGTGCCAGCAGTCGACGACAGGGTGGAGGCTACACCTTC.

CDR3 sequence (DNA): TGTGCCAGCAGCCCCGGACAGGGCTCAGATACGCAGTATTTT. It encodes CASSPGQGSDTQYF. The chain joins TRBV7-3 to TRBJ2-3; 8 bases align to TRBD1. The germline gives CDR1 SGHTA, CDR2 FQGTGA. The V gene end was trimmed by 5 bases and the J gene end by 4 bases; junction bases not matched to a gene: 5. This CDR3 region has 14 residues.

CDR3: CASGLRGGEQYF. The CDR3 DNA follows: TGTGCCAGCGGGCTTAGGGGGGGCGAGCAGTACTTC. The chain employs TRBV28 and TRBJ2-7; D possibly corresponds to TRBD2 (7 bases). The germline V gene has CDR1 MDHEN and CDR2 SYDVKM. The CDR3 is made up of 12 amino acids. The V end was cut by 8 bases, the J end by 6 bases, with 14 bases between.

CDR3 residues: CASSILTGGVREAFF. In DNA form, the CDR3 reads TGTGCCAGCAGCATATTGACAGGGGGGGTTAGGGAAGCTTTCTTT. The chain combines TRBV7-6 with TRBJ1-1, with 9 bases lining up with TRBD1. The J segment lost 8 bases and the V segment lost 5 bases, leaving 12 bases of the junction unmatched. The CDR3 runs 15 residues. Germline V lookup: CDR1 SGHVS, CDR2 FNYEAQ.

The chain couples TRBV4-1 to TRBJ2-1, with D perhaps matching TRBD2 (6 bases). V was clipped by 5 bases and J by 0 bases, with 17 bases between them. CDR1 is MGHRA and CDR2 is YSYEKL in the germline V gene. The CDR3 loop spans 17 amino acids. The chain's CDR3 is CASSSPGLPSSYNEQFF. In nucleotides, the CDR3 is TGCGCCAGCAGCTCGCCGGGACTCCCGAGCTCCTACAATGAGCAGTTCTTC.

The chain combines TRBV9 with TRBJ1-5; possible D gene TRBD1, 6 bases. V lost 2 bases and J 7 bases, leaving 10 bases between the germline ends. This CDR3 is built from 13 residues. CDR1 and CDR2 (germline): SGDLS, YYNGEE. The CDR3 bases are TGTGCCAGCAGCGTGGGGGCGAGCCAGCCCCAGCATTTT. It encodes CASSVGASQPQHF.

This clone was recorded a few times. This chain links TRBV9 with TRBJ2-2; maybe TRBD2 (5 bases). The CDR3 sequence is 14 residues long. Germline V gene sequence: CDR1 SGDLS, CDR2 YYNGEE. V was trimmed by 4 bases and J by 1 base, leaving 8 bases between them. As DNA, the CDR3 is TGTGCCAGCAGCCGTCGGGGGAACACCGGGGAGCTGTTTTTT. Its translation: CASSRRGNTGELFF.

This chain uses TRBV13 with TRBJ2-7, with 9 bases lining up with TRBD2. CDR3 size: 17 residues. Germline CDR1 is PRHDT and CDR2 is FYEKMQ (reference sequence). After removal of 0 bases from V and 3 bases from J, the junction contained 9 bases not matched to a gene. CDR3 sequence (DNA): TGTGCCAGCAGCTTAGGCCCATTGACACTAGCGGGCTACGAGCAGTACTTC. This codes for CASSLGPLTLAGYEQYF.

The CDR3 loop is CASSVAAGQGEAFF. CDR3 nucleotides: TGTGCCAGCAGCGTAGCTGCGGGACAGGGTGAAGCTTTCTTT. The gene calls are TRBV9 and TRBJ1-1, with TRBD1 matching over 9 bases. CDR3 length: 14 residues. V shed 0 bases and J 7 bases; nucleotides not matched to a gene: 4. Germline lookup yields CDR1 SGDLS and CDR2 YYNGEE. Full variable domain (rest looked up from reference TRBV9 and TRBJ1-1): DSGVTQTPKHLITATGQRVTLRCSPRSGDLSVYWYQQSLDQGLQFLIQYYNGEERAKGNILERFSAQQFPDLHSELNLSSLELGDSALYFCASSVAAGQGEAFFGQGTRLTVV.

The chain employs TRBV7-8 and TRBJ1-4, with no clear D. CDR3 length: 16 residues. The V gene's germline CDR1 is SGHVS and CDR2 FQNEAQ. Trimming left V 0 bases short and J 5 bases short, with 13 bases between. The CDR3 DNA reads as TGTGCCAGCAGCTTAGCGTCAGGCATAATAAATGAAAAACTGTTTTTT. Translation gives CASSLASGIINEKLFF. The complete variable domain, with remaining parts taken from reference TRBV7-8 and TRBJ1-4, reads GAGVSQSPRYKVAKRGQDVALRCDPISGHVSLFWYQQALGQGPEFLTYFQNEAQLDKSGLPSDRFFAERPEGSVSTLKIQRTQQEDSAVYLCASSLASGIINEKLFFGSGTQLSVL.

This rearrangement joins TRBV3-1 (or the pseudogene TRBV3-2) to TRBJ1-5; 10 bases fit TRBD1. The CDR3 runs to 16 residues. Germline CDR1 LGHDT, CDR2 YNNKEL (reference sequence). J lost 4 bases, V lost 3 bases, and 6 bases had no gene match. In nucleotides, the CDR3 is TGTGCCAGCAGCCACGAGGGACAGGGGTTTAATCAGCCCCAGCATTTT. It specifies CASSHEGQGFNQPQHF.

This chain joins TRBV19 and TRBJ1-1; no firm D call. V was shortened by 1 base and J by 1 base, with 10 bases between the two germline ends. Germline V CDR1 and CDR2: LNHDA, SQIVND (reference sequence). CDR3 length: 15 residues. CDR3 bases: TGTGCCAGTAGTATAGTTCGGGGAGGGAACACTGAAGCTTTCTTT. Protein product: CASSIVRGGNTEAFF. The variable domain in full, completed from reference TRBV19 and TRBJ1-1, reads DGGITQSPKYLFRKEGQNVTLSCEQNLNHDAMYWYRQDPGQGLRLIYYSQIVNDFQKGDIAEGYSVSREKKESFPLTVTSAQKNPTAFYLCASSIVRGGNTEAFFGQGTRLTVV.

The genes are TRBV19 and TRBJ1-4; 9 positions agree with TRBD1. The ends lost 4 bases at V and 7 bases at J; junction bases unmatched: 4. Germline loops: CDR1 LNHDA, CDR2 SQIVND (reference sequence). This CDR3 contains 14 residues. The DNA for the CDR3 is TGTGCCAGTAGTACCGGGACAGGGAGTGAAAAACTGTTTTTT. It codes for CASSTGTGSEKLFF. Variable domain in full (rest from reference TRBV19 and TRBJ1-4): DGGITQSPKYLFRKEGQNVTLSCEQNLNHDAMYWYRQDPGQGLRLIYYSQIVNDFQKGDIAEGYSVSREKKESFPLTVTSAQKNPTAFYLCASSTGTGSEKLFFGSGTQLSVL.

Points on this clone: In the same sample, other DNA sequences code for this CDR3. The rearrangement uses TRBV9 and TRBJ2-1; 7 bases align to TRBD2. The CDR3 sequence is 16 residues long. Germline V CDR1 and CDR2: SGDLS, YYNGEE. V lost 0 bases to trimming and J lost 4 bases; unmatched junction nucleotides: 7. The chain's CDR3 is CASSVGASGVYNEQFF. For the CDR3, the DNA is TGTGCCAGCAGCGTAGGGGCGAGCGGGGTATACAATGAGCAGTTCTTC.

The chain employs TRBV5-4 and TRBJ2-1; 7 bases line up with TRBD1. With 4 bases clipped from V and 3 bases from J, the junction kept 10 bases outside the gene matches. The CDR3 runs 16 residues. Germline assignment: CDR1 SGHNT and CDR2 YYREEE (reference sequence). The CDR3 nucleotides are TGTGCCAGCAGCCTATACCAGGGGGTGAGCTACAATGAGCAGTTCTTC. This translates into CASSLYQGVSYNEQFF.

The chain is built from TRBV24-1 and TRBJ2-5; D is possibly TRBD2 (6 bases). Trimming took 9 bases from V and 5 from J, leaving 15 bases between them. The CDR3 has 13 amino acids. The germline gives CDR1 KGHDR, CDR2 SFDVKD. As DNA, the CDR3 is TGTGCCACCGGACGAGGCGGGGTTGAGACCCAGTACTTC. It encodes CATGRGGVETQYF.

This clone appeared a few times. V is TRBV18 and J is TRBJ1-1, with 8 positions matching TRBD1. With V trimmed by 4 bases and J by 6 bases, 7 bases remained unmatched. The CDR3 runs 14 residues. Germline V lookup: CDR1 KGHSH, CDR2 LQKENI. The CDR3 loop reads CASSRGRGLSEAFF. The CDR3 DNA follows: TGTGCCAGCTCACGCGGCAGGGGGCTTTCTGAAGCTTTCTTT. Together with reference TRBV18 and TRBJ1-1, the CDR3 gives the full variable domain: NAGVMQNPRHLVRRRGQEARLRCSPMKGHSHVYWYRQLPEEGLKFMVYLQKENIIDESGMPKERFSAEFPKEGPSILRIQQVVRGDSAAYFCASSRGRGLSEAFFGQGTRLTVV.

V gene TRBV19 combines with J gene TRBJ2-3; 8 bases map to TRBD2. CDR3 length equals 16 residues. V lost 1 base to trimming and J lost 4 bases; unmatched junction nucleotides: 7. Germline CDR1 and CDR2: LNHDA and SQIVND (reference sequence). The CDR3, as DNA: TGTGCCAGTAGTATAGGTGGGACTAGAGCCGCAGATACGCAGTATTTT. Its translation: CASSIGGTRAADTQYF.

V gene TRBV20-1 combines with J gene TRBJ2-7, with D uncertain. The CDR3 runs 11 residues. CDR1 is DFQATT and CDR2 is SNEGSKA in the germline V gene (reference sequence). The ends were cut back, 6 bases at V and 1 base at J, with 7 bases in the middle. The CDR3 DNA follows: TGCAGTGCGAGCGATTCCTACGAGCAGTACTTC. Protein: CSASDSYEQYF.

CDR3 protein: CASSMGAWEKLFF. In nucleotides, the CDR3 is TGTGCCAGTAGTATGGGGGCTTGGGAAAAACTGTTTTTT. The chain uses TRBV19 and TRBJ1-4; the D gene is possibly TRBD1 (6 bases). The V end lost 3 bases, the J end lost 8 bases, and 10 bases lay between the germline ends. Germline CDR1 is LNHDA and CDR2 is SQIVND (reference sequence). This CDR3 contains 13 residues.

This chain joins TRBV6-5 and TRBJ2-1; D not certain. The CDR3 totals 13 residues. Trimming pared 6 bases from V and 3 bases from J, leaving 9 bases between. From germline, CDR1 is MNHEY and CDR2 SVGAGI. The DNA of the CDR3 is TGTGCCAGCAGCATACACTACTACAATGAGCAGTTCTTC. Encoded protein: CASSIHYYNEQFF.

In nucleotides, the CDR3 is TGTGCCAGCAGTTACCCCATATTGGCAGGGACATCCCATTACGAGCAGTACTTC. Amino acids: CASSYPILAGTSHYEQYF. The chain employs TRBV6-7 and TRBJ2-7, with a tentative D call TRBD1 (6 bases). TRBV6-7 carries the ORF label, with uncertain function. V was shortened by 2 bases and J by 4 bases, with 24 bases between the two germline ends. The CDR3 has 18 amino acids.